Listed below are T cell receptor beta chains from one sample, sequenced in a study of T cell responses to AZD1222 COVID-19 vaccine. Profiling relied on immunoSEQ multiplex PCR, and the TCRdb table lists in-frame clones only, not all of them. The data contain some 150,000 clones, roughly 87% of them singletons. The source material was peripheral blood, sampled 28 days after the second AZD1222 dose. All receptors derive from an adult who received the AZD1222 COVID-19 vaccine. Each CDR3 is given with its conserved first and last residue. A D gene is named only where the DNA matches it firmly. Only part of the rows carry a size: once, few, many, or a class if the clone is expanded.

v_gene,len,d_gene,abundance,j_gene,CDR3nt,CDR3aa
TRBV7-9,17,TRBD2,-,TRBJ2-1,TGTGCCAGCAGCCCAGGTGCGGGAGGGCGAACCTACAATGAGCAGTTCTTC,CASSPGAGGRTYNEQFF
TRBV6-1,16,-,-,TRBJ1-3,TGTGCCAGCAGTGAATGGACCCTTCGCTCTGGAAACACCATATATTTT,CASSEWTLRSGNTIYF
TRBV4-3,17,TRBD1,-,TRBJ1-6,TGCGCCAGCAGCTACACCCGGGACAGGGCCGCGAATTCACCCCTCCACTTT,CASSYTRDRAANSPLHF
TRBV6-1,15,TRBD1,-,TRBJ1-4,TGTGCCAGCAGTGAGCAGGGGGGCACTAATGAAAAACTGTTTTTT,CASSEQGGTNEKLFF
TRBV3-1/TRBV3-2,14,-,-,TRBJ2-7,TGTGCCAGCAGCCAAGGGGCATTACTTTACGAGCAGTACTTC,CASSQGALLYEQYF
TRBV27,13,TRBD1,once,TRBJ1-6,TGTGCCAGCAGTGTAACCGGGACAGGCGAGCTCCACTTT,CASSVTGTGELHF
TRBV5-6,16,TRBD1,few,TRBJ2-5,TGTGCCAGCAGCTTGTTGGACAGGCTAAACCAAGAGACCCAGTACTTC,CASSLLDRLNQETQYF
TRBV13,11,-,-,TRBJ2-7,TGTGCCAGCAGCTCCTCTGGCGAGCAGTACTTC,CASSSSGEQYF
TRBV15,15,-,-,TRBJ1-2,TGTGCCACCAGCAGGGTGAGGGCGGGTGGCTATGGCTACACCTTC,CATSRVRAGGYGYTF
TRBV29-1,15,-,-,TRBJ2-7,TGCAGCGTTGATACATCCTCTAGCGACACCTACGAGCAGTACTTC,CSVDTSSSDTYEQYF
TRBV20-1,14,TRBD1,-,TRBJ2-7,TGCAGTGCTAGTGGGGACAGGCCCGAGGCCGAGCAGTACTTC,CSASGDRPEAEQYF
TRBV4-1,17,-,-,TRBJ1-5,TGCGCCAGCAGCCAAGAGGGGTCCACGGATAGCAATCAGCCCCAGCATTTT,CASSQEGSTDSNQPQHF
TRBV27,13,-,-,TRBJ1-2,TGTGCCAGCAGCTCGGGACCGTCCTATGGCTACACCTTC,CASSSGPSYGYTF
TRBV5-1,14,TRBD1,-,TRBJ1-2,TGCGCCAGCAGCCGGGGAGGACAGGGTCTAGAGTACACCTTC,CASSRGGQGLEYTF
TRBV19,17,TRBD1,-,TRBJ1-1,TGTGCCAGTAGCTTAAGGGGATCCGGACAGGGGAACACTGAAGCTTTCTTT,CASSLRGSGQGNTEAFF
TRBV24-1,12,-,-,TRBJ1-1,TGTGCCACCAGTGCGGGGTATACTGAAGCTTTCTTT,CATSAGYTEAFF
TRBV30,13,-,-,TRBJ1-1,TGTGTCACGGTCGGGAGATGGAACACTGAAGCTTTCTTT,CVTVGRWNTEAFF
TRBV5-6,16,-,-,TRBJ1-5,TGTGCCAGCAGCTTAGCAGGGAAGGGTAGCAATCAGCCCCAGCATTTT,CASSLAGKGSNQPQHF
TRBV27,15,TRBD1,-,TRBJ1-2,TGTGCCAGCAGTCCGACAGGGGGTTTGGACTATGGCTACACCTTC,CASSPTGGLDYGYTF
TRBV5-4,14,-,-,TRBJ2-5,TGTGCCAGCAGCTTTAGGGGAGTTCGGGAGACCCAGTACTTC,CASSFRGVRETQYF